The 2 T cell receptor beta chains below all came from one sample that was sequenced in a study of siplizumab effects on memory and regulatory T cells. Sequenced by immunoSEQ multiplex PCR; TCRdb stores in-frame clones only, minus some. This sample has around 100,000 clones, with around 94% found just once. The sequencing input was non-Treg CD4+ T cells sorted from blood. These receptors were taken from a human donor in good health.

V usage is TRBV11-3 and J usage is TRBJ2-1; 14 bases align to TRBD2. Trimming cost V 3 bases and J 2 bases; bases outside gene matches: 9. Per germline, CDR1 SGHNT and CDR2 YENEEA. The CDR3 runs 19 residues. CDR3 in amino acids: CASSFSGTSGSMAYNEQFF. CDR3 nucleotides: TGTGCCAGCAGCTTTAGTGGGACTAGCGGGAGTATGGCCTACAATGAGCAGTTCTTC.

The chain carries TRBV5-1 and TRBJ2-5, with TRBD2 matching over 9 bases. V lost 5 bases to trimming and J lost 9 bases; unmatched junction nucleotides: 17. Germline CDR1 is SGHRS and CDR2 is YFSETQ. This CDR3 has 16 residues. CDR3 in amino acids: CASRPYGVAGVYAQYF. The CDR3 DNA follows: TGCGCCAGCAGACCCTATGGGGTAGCGGGAGTTTACGCCCAGTACTTC.